This TCR beta chain was sequenced during a study of technical replicates of blood from a few donors. This CDR3 comprises 15 residues. Trimming removed 5 bases at V and 2 bases at J, with 15 bases between. In germline, CDR1 is SGHTA, CDR2 FQGTGA. This clone was counted once. Method: immunoSEQ multiplex PCR; TCRdb's copy keeps in-frame clones and lacks some. The data contain about 75,000 clones, approximately 89% of them singletons. The chain is built from TRBV7-3 and TRBJ1-1; weak D call: TRBD1 (6 bases). The sample was PBMCs. The TCR originated in a human donor in good health. Some clones in this sample may be carry-over from other donors' samples. In nucleotides, the CDR3 is TGTGCCAGCAGCGCGACGGGGGGGCGAAACACTGAAGCTTTCTTT. Translated, it gives CASSATGGRNTEAFF.